This TCR beta chain was found in a study of T-cell memory formation after mild COVID-19. Regarding the study as a whole: That cross-reactive memory joined was suggested by some responding clones appearing in pre-infection memory. Clones that contracted from day 15 to 85 were balanced CD4/CD8, while later expanders leaned CD4+. A second wave of clones peaked on day 37, and their SARS-CoV-2 specificity went unconfirmed. Mostly located in CM and EM were contracting CD4+ clones, with contracting CD8+ clones located in EMRA.

This clonotype was seen a few times. Its antigen is not identified. TCRdb used MiXCR to reprocess the 5' RACE reads, holding one entry per CDR3 protein. The repertoire includes roughly 200,000 distinct CDR3 sequences, under 20% of them detected once, and about 1.9% sits in the top ten. The germline V gene encodes CDR1 SEHNR and CDR2 FQNEAQ (reference sequence). The CDR3 runs to 15 residues. The V and J ends lost 3 bases and 5 bases respectively, with 14 bases between them. The sequencing input was PBMCs or a T cell subset sorted from them (not recorded which). The receptor was isolated from an adult woman who had mild COVID-19 (a few samples of this study predate the infection). Cell type and time point are not known. This chain connects TRBV7-9 to TRBJ2-1; D possibly corresponds to TRBD2 (6 bases). CDR3 in amino acids: CASSFGGLSHNEQFF. CDR3 DNA: TGTGCCAGCAGCTTTGGGGGACTGAGCCACAATGAGCAGTTCTTC. Full variable domain (outside the CDR3, taken from reference TRBV7-9 and TRBJ2-1): DTGVSQNPRHKITKRGQNVTFRCDPISEHNRLYWYRQTLGQGPEFLTYFQNEAQLEKSRLLSDRFSAERPKGSFSTLEIQRTEQGDSAMYLCASSFGGLSHNEQFFGPGTRLTVL.